What follows are 13 T cell receptor beta chains derived from one specimen sequenced in a study of T cell repertoires in cytomegalovirus infection. One entry per CDR3 protein results from TCRdb running MiXCR on the reads. The data hold about 600,000 distinct CDR3 sequences, with roughly a quarter observed a single time. The sequenced material came from CD8+ T cells from PBMCs. Receptors were obtained from a human donor in good health (CMV status not recorded). Some clones in this sample may be carry-over from other donors' samples.

The V gene is TRBV29-1, the J gene TRBJ1-2, with D possibly matching TRBD1 (6 bases). Between the trimmed V and J ends, which lost 7 bases and 0 bases, there was a span of 12 bases. This CDR3 contains 13 residues. The germline V gene has CDR1 SQVTM and CDR2 ANQGSEA. The CDR3 sequence: CSEGGRANYGYTF. CDR3 DNA sequence: TGCAGCGAGGGGGGACGGGCTAACTATGGCTACACCTTC.

This clonotype came up many times. The chain is built from TRBV7-2 and TRBJ1-2; the D is unclear. Trimming cost V 1 base and J 3 bases, with 6 bases left between them. This CDR3 has 13 residues. Germline CDR1 SGHTA, CDR2 FQGNSA. The CDR3 reads CASSLGEHYGYTF. The CDR3 DNA sequence: TGTGCCAGCAGCTTAGGGGAGCACTATGGCTACACCTTC.

This clonotype was counted only a few times. The chain joins TRBV5-1 to TRBJ2-5; D may be TRBD1 (5 bases). The germline V and J ends were trimmed by 7 bases and 5 bases, with 27 bases remaining between them. This CDR3 is built from 17 residues. Germline values: CDR1 SGHRS, CDR2 YFSETQ. DNA of the CDR3: TGCGCCAGCCCAAGGGGCCCCGGGCCCCTAAGTTCGGAGACCCAGTACTTC. It yields the protein CASPRGPGPLSSETQYF.

This chain joins TRBV6-6 and TRBJ2-5, with D possibly being TRBD2 (7 bases). The CDR3 is 16 residues long. V was clipped by 7 bases and J by 6 bases, with 24 bases between them. The germline gives CDR1 MNHNY, CDR2 SVGAGI (reference sequence). The CDR3 reads CASKKGEGLGRQTQYF. As DNA, the CDR3 is TGTGCCAGCAAGAAGGGGGAGGGGCTGGGGAGGCAGACCCAGTACTTC.

This clonotype was counted ten times or more. V and J are TRBV5-5 and TRBJ1-5, with D possibly TRBD1 on 6 matching bases. This CDR3 region has 16 residues. Germline values: CDR1 SGHKS, CDR2 YYEKEE (reference sequence). V lost 0 bases to trimming and J lost 2 bases, with 12 bases between them. The CDR3 coding sequence is TGTGCCAGCAGCTTGGAACCGAGGGGGGGCAATCAGCCCCAGCATTTT. This sequence encodes CASSLEPRGGNQPQHF.

This clonotype was observed many times. The chain uses TRBV7-9 and TRBJ2-2; D is unresolved. The CDR3 is 17 amino acids. Trimming left V 1 base short and J 5 bases short, with 17 bases between. Germline CDR1 SEHNR, CDR2 FQNEAQ (reference sequence). In DNA, the CDR3 is TGTGCCAGCAGCTTAGTTAACCCGAGCCCCCGAACCGGGGAGCTGTTTTTT. This sequence encodes CASSLVNPSPRTGELFF.

For this clonotype: A much larger clone lies one base from this, so it may be a read error. The chain employs TRBV5-6 and TRBJ1-1; D is unclear. The CDR3 runs 12 residues. CDR1 is SGHDT and CDR2 is YYEEEE in the germline V gene. The CDR3 is CVSSFYATEAFF. CDR3 in DNA: TGTGTCAGCAGCTTCTACGCGACCGAAGCTTTCTTT.

This clonotype has more than one count but fewer than ten. The CDR3 coding sequence is TGTGCTAGTGGTTTGGTATCAATGATGAACACTGAAGCTTTCTTT. Translation: CASGLVSMMNTEAFF. V and J are TRBV12-5 and TRBJ1-1; no definite D call. Per the germline V gene, CDR1 is LGHNT and CDR2 is FRNRAP. Trimming removed 0 bases at V and 0 bases at J, with 8 bases between. This CDR3 spans 15 amino acids.

This clonotype has a count of ten or more. The genes are TRBV28 and TRBJ2-7; 12 bases agree with TRBD1. Germline V gene sequence: CDR1 MDHEN, CDR2 SYDVKM. This CDR3 comprises 15 residues. J was trimmed by 7 bases and V by 3 bases; bases with no gene match: 7. In DNA form, the CDR3 reads TGTGCCAGCAGTTTCAGCCGGGACAGGGGGCTTGAGCAGTACGTC. Its protein product is CASSFSRDRGLEQYV.

As for this clonotype: One end of the junction fails to match germline, which may point to a read error. The CDR3 coding sequence is TGTGTCAGCAAATCAGGGAGTGGCTACACCTTC. Translated: CVSKSGSGYTF. The chain has TRBV6-4 and TRBJ1-2; a weak D match, TRBD1 (5 bases). Germline CDR1 is MRHNA and CDR2 is SNTAGT. The CDR3 runs to 11 residues.

V is TRBV7-4 and J is TRBJ2-5, with TRBD1 matching over 7 bases. The CDR3 loop spans 14 amino acids. V was clipped by 7 bases and J by 4 bases; unmatched bases: 9. In germline, CDR1 is SGHVT, CDR2 SQSDAQ. The CDR3, as DNA: TGTGCCAGCACCACCGACTCAGGGGGAGAGACCCAGTACTTC. It codes for CASTTDSGGETQYF.

This rearrangement joins TRBV28 to TRBJ2-5; D gene unclear. Trimming pared 5 bases from V and 0 bases from J, leaving 7 bases between. This CDR3 region has 13 residues. The germline V gene encodes CDR1 MDHEN and CDR2 SYDVKM. CDR3 amino acids: CASSPGNQETQYF. The CDR3 DNA sequence: TGTGCCAGCAGTCCCGGTAACCAAGAGACCCAGTACTTC.

At least ten counts were recorded for this clonotype. V usage is TRBV7-2 and J usage is TRBJ2-2; D may be TRBD2 (5 bases). The V end was cut by 3 bases, the J end by 3 bases, with 14 bases between. The CDR3 spans 16 residues. The V gene's germline CDR1 is SGHTA and CDR2 FQGNSA. CDR3: CASSFARTGHTGELFF. The CDR3 DNA reads TGTGCCAGCAGCTTTGCTAGGACTGGGCACACCGGGGAGCTGTTTTTT.